These T cell receptor beta chains were read from a single sample in a study of blood T cell repertoires in COVID-19. Method: immunoSEQ multiplex PCR; TCRdb's copy keeps in-frame clones and lacks some. Counted here are 250,000 or so clones, roughly 87% occurring once; the ten biggest clones make up about 2.5%. The sequenced material came from PBMCs or T cells enriched from blood (not recorded which). Source of these receptors: a woman aged 25 to 39 with acute COVID-19. CDR3s include the opening cysteine and the closing phenylalanine or tryptophan. A D gene is named only where the DNA matches it firmly. Not every row has a clone size; where given, it reads once, few, many or a size class.

d_call,v_call,clone_size,j_call,cdr3_aa,cdr3_nt
TRBD1,TRBV4-3,-,TRBJ1-4,CASSQDGQGDEKLFF,TGCGCCAGCAGCCAAGACGGACAGGGGGACGAAAAACTGTTTTTT
-,TRBV7-2,-,TRBJ1-2,CASSLDSHYGYTF,TGTGCCAGCAGCTTAGACAGCCACTATGGCTACACCTTC
-,TRBV5-4,-,TRBJ2-3,CASSPPRVGGGVHTDTQYF,TGTGCCAGCAGCCCCCCGAGGGTTGGCGGGGGCGTACACACAGATACGCAGTATTTT
-,TRBV5-4,-,TRBJ1-1,CASSSDRGTDRLNTEAFF,TGTGCCAGCAGCTCGGACCGGGGTACGGACAGATTGAACACTGAAGCTTTCTTT
-,TRBV5-5,-,TRBJ1-5,CASSLDPGVNQPQHF,TGTGCCAGCAGCTTGGACCCGGGGGTAAATCAGCCCCAGCATTTT
TRBD1,TRBV18,-,TRBJ1-1,CASSLGPRGSTEAFF,TGTGCCAGCTCACTTGGACCCAGGGGGAGCACTGAAGCTTTCTTT
TRBD2,TRBV19,-,TRBJ2-3,CASKGVAGGTDTQYF,TGTGCCAGTAAAGGAGTAGCGGGGGGCACAGATACGCAGTATTTT
TRBD2,TRBV5-4,-,TRBJ2-2,CASSSGANTGELFF,TGTGCCAGCAGTAGCGGGGCTAACACCGGGGAGCTGTTTTTT
TRBD1,TRBV3-1/TRBV3-2,-,TRBJ1-4,CASSQGTGGSLNEKLFF,TGTGCCAGCAGCCAAGGGACAGGGGGTTCGCTTAATGAAAAACTGTTTTTT
-,TRBV5-1,-,TRBJ1-2,CASSLDGRGNYGYTF,TGCGCCAGCAGCTTGGACGGTCGGGGGAACTATGGCTACACCTTC
-,TRBV5-1,-,TRBJ2-5,CASSLLDGRQETQYF,TGCGCCAGCAGCTTGTTAGATGGGCGCCAAGAGACCCAGTACTTC
TRBD1,TRBV11-2,-,TRBJ1-2,CASSLDHLGGYYGYTF,TGTGCCAGCAGCTTAGATCATTTAGGGGGCTACTATGGCTACACCTTC
TRBD1,TRBV5-5,-,TRBJ1-2,CASSLMTGEYGYTF,TGTGCCAGCAGCTTGATGACAGGGGAGTATGGCTACACCTTC
TRBD1,TRBV2,-,TRBJ2-1,CASSVDRNNEQFF,TGTGCCAGCAGTGTGGACAGGAACAATGAGCAGTTCTTC
TRBD2,TRBV7-2,-,TRBJ2-3,CASSLVRGTTDTQYF,TGTGCCAGCAGCTTAGTGCGGGGGACCACAGATACGCAGTATTTT
TRBD1,TRBV19,once,TRBJ1-1,CATRQGAGGNTEAFF,TGTGCCACCAGACAGGGGGCAGGAGGGAACACTGAAGCTTTCTTT
-,TRBV5-1,-,TRBJ1-4,CASSLGTPGSREKLFF,TGCGCCAGCAGCTTAGGGACTCCCGGTTCCAGGGAAAAACTGTTTTTT
-,TRBV12-2,-,TRBJ1-6,CASRLARGVRSHSPLHF,TGTGCAAGTCGCTTAGCGCGGGGGGTCAGATCCCATTCACCCCTCCACTTT
-,TRBV29-1,-,TRBJ1-1,CSAHRETEAFF,TGCAGCGCCCACAGGGAAACTGAAGCTTTCTTT
TRBD1,TRBV4-3,-,TRBJ2-7,CASSQAQGGNEQYF,TGCGCCAGCAGCCAAGCACAGGGGGGAAACGAGCAGTACTTC
-,TRBV21-1,few,TRBJ2-7,CASSPQGDPGTGSYEQYF,TGTGCCAGCAGCCCCCAAGGGGACCCCGGGACAGGGAGCTACGAGCAGTACTTC
TRBD1,TRBV3-1/TRBV3-2,-,TRBJ2-7,CASSRDRASYEQYF,TGTGCCAGCAGCCGGGACAGGGCCTCCTACGAGCAGTACTTC
-,TRBV6-1,-,TRBJ1-2,CASSEARSSYGYTF,TGTGCCAGCAGTGAAGCGAGAAGTTCCTATGGCTACACCTTC
-,TRBV7-8,-,TRBJ1-2,CASSPGGGGSYGYTF,TGTGCCAGCAGCCCCGGGGGGGGCGGGTCCTATGGCTACACCTTC
-,TRBV21-1,-,TRBJ2-3,CASSKERRDLGGTDTQYF,TGTGCCAGCAGCAAAGAAAGGAGGGACCTAGGGGGCACAGATACGCAGTATTTT
-,TRBV19,-,TRBJ2-7,CASSITVAFEQYF,TGTGCCAGTAGTATTACTGTCGCCTTCGAGCAGTACTTC
-,TRBV29-1,-,TRBJ2-3,CSLATSGGDTQYF,TGCAGCCTCGCGACCTCAGGAGGAGATACGCAGTATTTT
TRBD2,TRBV11-2,many,TRBJ2-7,CASSLERWLAGSYEQYF,TGTGCCAGCAGCTTAGAAAGGTGGCTAGCGGGTTCCTACGAGCAGTACTTC
-,TRBV4-1,-,TRBJ2-1,CASSQVLTSAGAEQFF,TGCGCCAGCAGCCAAGTTTTGACCTCGGCAGGGGCTGAGCAGTTCTTC
TRBD1,TRBV7-9,-,TRBJ2-7,CASSPGQTYEQYF,TGTGCCAGCAGCCCGGGACAGACCTACGAGCAGTACTTC
TRBD1,TRBV10-3,-,TRBJ2-1,CATDGQGIDEQFF,TGTGCCACGGACGGACAGGGGATCGATGAGCAGTTCTTC
-,TRBV27,-,TRBJ1-5,CASSTGMGNQPQHF,TGTGCCAGCAGTACAGGGATGGGCAATCAGCCCCAGCATTTT
TRBD1,TRBV6-5,-,TRBJ1-2,CASSYSGQNYGYTF,TGTGCCAGCAGTTACTCGGGACAGAACTATGGCTACACCTTC
-,TRBV18,-,TRBJ2-3,CASSALGTIGTDTQYF,TGTGCCAGCTCAGCCCTGGGCACGATTGGCACAGATACGCAGTATTTT
-,TRBV4-1,few,TRBJ1-5,CASSQPGQIQPQHF,TGCGCCAGCAGCCAACCCGGACAGATTCAGCCCCAGCATTTT
-,TRBV5-1,-,TRBJ1-6,CASSQLFNSPLHF,TGCGCCAGCAGCCAACTATTTAATTCACCCCTCCACTTT
-,TRBV25-1,-,TRBJ2-2,CASKGPGGELFF,TGTGCCAGCAAGGGGCCGGGCGGGGAGCTGTTTTTT
TRBD1,TRBV5-1,-,TRBJ2-5,CASSVTGTGGETQYF,TGCGCCAGCAGCGTCACCGGGACAGGGGGAGAGACCCAGTACTTC